The sequence of this TCR beta chain was determined in a study of blood T cell repertoires in COVID-19. The wider study: The origin of the acute and convalescent COVID-19 samples was the United States, Italy and Spain. In each case, the material was cDNA or gDNA derived from T cells, B-cell-depleted T cells, or PBMCs.

The age range of participants was roughly 18 to 90 years, with residence in 20 to 25 US areas. Original methodology: Reference gene primer amplification gave nucleated cell count estimates. Clones were sequenced by immunoSEQ multiplex PCR, and TCRdb holds only the in-frame ones, with some missing. That table gives V, J and clone size, and the DNA gave D and trimming. The table lists approximately 150,000 clones, more than 70% of them singletons, with about 5.6% in the top ten. This clone has only a few counts. Germline lookup yields CDR1 SGHTA and CDR2 FQGNSA. V was pared by 1 base and J by 5 bases, with 7 bases of the junction left unmatched. The CDR3 covers 16 residues.

Sequenced sample: PBMCs or T cells enriched from blood (not recorded which). V is TRBV7-2 and J is TRBJ2-2; TRBD2 matches at 7 bases. This receptor was taken from a middle-aged man who had recovered from COVID-19. DNA of the CDR3: TGTGCCAGCAGCTTAGGCTCGGGGGGAGGGACCGGGGAGCTGTTTTTT. Its translation is CASSLGSGGGTGELFF. The variable domain in full, with the rest retrieved from reference TRBV7-2 and TRBJ2-2, is GAGVSQSPSNKVTEKGKDVELRCDPISGHTALYWYRQSLGQGLEFLIYFQGNSAPDKSGLPSDRFSAERTGGSVSTLTIQRTQQEDSAVYLCASSLGSGGGTGELFFGEGSRLTVL.